The following is a T cell receptor beta chain sequence with its context. Its specificity is unknown. The J segment lost 2 bases and the V segment lost 2 bases, leaving 8 bases of the junction unmatched. The CDR3 totals 16 residues. Germline values: CDR1 MNHEY, CDR2 SVGEGT. This sample is part of a study of response to subunit inactivated influenza vaccine. The study, taken as a whole, reports: Only a handful of new T cells, the authors suggested, are recruited with each seasonal influenza vaccination.

TCRdb independently ran MiXCR on the RT-PCR reads; one entry per CDR3 protein. The sample includes hundreds of thousands of distinct CDR3 sequences, less than 20% of them seen just once. The specimen comprised PBMCs from blood, sampled 11 to 12 days after vaccination. The chain links TRBV6-2 or TRBV6-3 to TRBJ2-7; 8 bases map to TRBD2. The origin of this receptor is a man aged 50-60 years who received an inactivated influenza vaccine. For the CDR3, the DNA is TGTGCCAGCAGTTACCCACAAGCGGGAGTGACCTACGAGCAGTACTTC. Translated, it gives CASSYPQAGVTYEQYF.